The 3 T cell receptor beta chains below all came from one sample that was sequenced in a study of blood T cell repertoires in COVID-19. Sequencing used immunoSEQ multiplex PCR; TCRdb keeps in-frame clones, though not all of them. The table includes about 310,000 clones, about 89% detected once. The sequenced sample consisted of PBMCs or T cells enriched from blood (not recorded which). The receptors were sampled from a man between 60 and 75 years old who had recovered from COVID-19.

The rearrangement joins TRBV19 to TRBJ2-2, with 10 positions matching TRBD1. This CDR3 is built from 17 residues. Germline V gives CDR1 LNHDA, CDR2 SQIVND (reference sequence). Losses at the gene ends were 5 bases for V and 6 bases for J; bases not matched to a gene: 12. The CDR3 loop reads CASSGKPGQGFPGELFF. In nucleotides, the CDR3 is TGTGCCAGTAGTGGAAAACCGGGACAGGGGTTTCCCGGGGAGCTGTTTTTT.

This clone is a singleton in its sample. The chain uses TRBV3-1 (or the pseudogene TRBV3-2) and TRBJ2-1; 10 nucleotides align to TRBD2. The V segment lost 2 bases and the J segment 12 bases; nucleotides outside the gene matches: 7. CDR3 size: 14 residues. Germline V gene data show CDR1 as LGHDT and CDR2 as YNNKEL (reference sequence). The CDR3 loop reads CASSQRGAGGGQFF. The CDR3 bases are TGTGCCAGCAGCCAACGGGGAGCGGGAGGGGGGCAGTTCTTC.

The chain recombines TRBV2 with TRBJ1-3; D perhaps matches TRBD1 (5 bases). There are 14 residues in the CDR3. Looked up from germline, CDR1 is SNHLY and CDR2 is FYNNEI. The V end was cut by 7 bases, the J end by 0 bases, with 10 bases between. The CDR3 is CASKDSYSGNTIYF. DNA for the CDR3: TGTGCCAGCAAAGACAGTTACTCTGGAAACACCATATATTTT.